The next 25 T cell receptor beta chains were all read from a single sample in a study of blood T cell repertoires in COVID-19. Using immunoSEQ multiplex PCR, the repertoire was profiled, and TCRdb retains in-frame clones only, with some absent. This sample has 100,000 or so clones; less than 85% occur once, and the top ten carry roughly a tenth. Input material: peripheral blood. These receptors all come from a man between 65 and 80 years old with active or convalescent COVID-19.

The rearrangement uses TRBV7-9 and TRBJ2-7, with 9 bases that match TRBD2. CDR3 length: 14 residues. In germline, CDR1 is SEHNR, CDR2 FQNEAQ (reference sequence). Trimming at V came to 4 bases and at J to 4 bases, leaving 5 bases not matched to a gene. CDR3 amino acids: CASSSTSGLYEQYF. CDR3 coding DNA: TGTGCCAGCAGCTCGACTAGCGGACTTTACGAGCAGTACTTC.

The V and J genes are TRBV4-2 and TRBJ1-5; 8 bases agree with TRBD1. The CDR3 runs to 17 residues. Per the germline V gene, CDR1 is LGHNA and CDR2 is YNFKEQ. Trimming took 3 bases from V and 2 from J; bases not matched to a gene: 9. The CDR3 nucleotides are TGTGCCAGCAGCCACCTTTACCCGGACAGGGGCAATCAGCCCCAGCATTTT. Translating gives CASSHLYPDRGNQPQHF.

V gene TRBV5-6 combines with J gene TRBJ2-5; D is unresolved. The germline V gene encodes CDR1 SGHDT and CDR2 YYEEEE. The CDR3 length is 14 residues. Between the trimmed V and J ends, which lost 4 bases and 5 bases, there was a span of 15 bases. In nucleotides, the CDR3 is TGTGCCAGCAGCCAACCCCCAGTGAGGGAGACCCAGTACTTC. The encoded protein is CASSQPPVRETQYF.

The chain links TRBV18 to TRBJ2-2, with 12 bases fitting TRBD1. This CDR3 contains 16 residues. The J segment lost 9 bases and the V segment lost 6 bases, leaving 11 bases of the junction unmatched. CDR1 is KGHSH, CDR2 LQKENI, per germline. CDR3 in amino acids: CASSPFRDRGRRELFF. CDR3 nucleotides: TGTGCCAGCTCGCCGTTCCGGGACAGGGGGCGTCGGGAGCTGTTTTTT.

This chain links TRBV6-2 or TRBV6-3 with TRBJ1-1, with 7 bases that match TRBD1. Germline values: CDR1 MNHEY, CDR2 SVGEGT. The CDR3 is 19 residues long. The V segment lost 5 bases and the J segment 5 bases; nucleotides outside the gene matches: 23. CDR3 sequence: CASSVRQGSVRGKRTEAFF. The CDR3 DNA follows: TGTGCCAGCAGTGTTCGACAGGGAAGCGTCCGGGGGAAGAGGACTGAAGCTTTCTTT.

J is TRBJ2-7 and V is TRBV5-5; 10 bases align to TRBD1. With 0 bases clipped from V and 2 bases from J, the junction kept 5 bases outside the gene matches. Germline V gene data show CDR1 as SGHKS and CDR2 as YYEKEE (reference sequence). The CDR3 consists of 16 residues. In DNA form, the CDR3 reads TGTGCCAGCAGCTTGGCCGAGACAGGGGGCCCCTACGAGCAGTACTTC. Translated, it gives CASSLAETGGPYEQYF.

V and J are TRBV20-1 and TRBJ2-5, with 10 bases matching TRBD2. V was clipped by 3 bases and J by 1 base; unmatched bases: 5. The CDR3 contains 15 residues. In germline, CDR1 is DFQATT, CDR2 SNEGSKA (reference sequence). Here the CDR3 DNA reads TGCAGTGCTAGTGATAGCGGGGGGTCCCAAGAGACCCAGTACTTC. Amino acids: CSASDSGGSQETQYF.

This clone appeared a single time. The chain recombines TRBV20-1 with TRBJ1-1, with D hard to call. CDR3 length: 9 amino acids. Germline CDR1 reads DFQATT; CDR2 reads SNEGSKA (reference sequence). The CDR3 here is CSATGEAFF. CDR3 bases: TGCAGCGCCACTGGTGAAGCTTTCTTT.

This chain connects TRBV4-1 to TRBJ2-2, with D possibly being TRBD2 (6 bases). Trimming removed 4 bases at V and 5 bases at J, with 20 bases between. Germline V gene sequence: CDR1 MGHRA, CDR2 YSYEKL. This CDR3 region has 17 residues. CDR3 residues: CASSPTLLEGLTGELFF. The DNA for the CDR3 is TGCGCCAGCAGCCCCACCCTCCTGGAGGGCTTGACCGGGGAGCTGTTTTTT.

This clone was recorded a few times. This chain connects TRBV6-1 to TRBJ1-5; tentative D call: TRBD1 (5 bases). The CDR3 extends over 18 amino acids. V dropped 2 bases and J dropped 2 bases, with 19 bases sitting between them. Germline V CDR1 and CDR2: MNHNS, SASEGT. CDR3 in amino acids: CASSEFLTQGTGNQPQHF. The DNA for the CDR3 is TGTGCCAGCAGTGAATTTTTGACGCAGGGTACGGGCAATCAGCCCCAGCATTTT.

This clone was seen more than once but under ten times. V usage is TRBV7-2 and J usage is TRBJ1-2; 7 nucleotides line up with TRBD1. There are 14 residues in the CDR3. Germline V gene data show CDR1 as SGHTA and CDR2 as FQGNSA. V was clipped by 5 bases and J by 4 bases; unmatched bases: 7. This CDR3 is CASSARGGSYGYTF. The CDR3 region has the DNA TGTGCCAGCAGCGCAAGAGGGGGCTCCTATGGCTACACCTTC.

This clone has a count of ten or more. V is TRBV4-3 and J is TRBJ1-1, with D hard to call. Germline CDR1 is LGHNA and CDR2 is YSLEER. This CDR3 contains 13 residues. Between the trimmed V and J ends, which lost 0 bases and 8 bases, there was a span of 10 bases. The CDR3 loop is CASSQEAEREAFF. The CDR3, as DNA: TGCGCCAGCAGCCAAGAGGCCGAGCGAGAAGCTTTCTTT.

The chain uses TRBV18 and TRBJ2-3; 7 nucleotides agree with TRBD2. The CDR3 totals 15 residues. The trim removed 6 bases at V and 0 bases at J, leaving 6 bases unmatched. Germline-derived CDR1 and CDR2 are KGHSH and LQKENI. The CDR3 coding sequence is TGTGCCAGCTCCCTCGGGGGGTCTAGCACAGATACGCAGTATTTT. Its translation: CASSLGGSSTDTQYF.

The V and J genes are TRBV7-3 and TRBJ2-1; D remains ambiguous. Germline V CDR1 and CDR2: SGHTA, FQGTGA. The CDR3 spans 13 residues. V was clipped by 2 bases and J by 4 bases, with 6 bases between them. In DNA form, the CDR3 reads TGTGCCAGCAGCTTACAGTCGTACAATGAGCAGTTCTTC. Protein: CASSLQSYNEQFF.

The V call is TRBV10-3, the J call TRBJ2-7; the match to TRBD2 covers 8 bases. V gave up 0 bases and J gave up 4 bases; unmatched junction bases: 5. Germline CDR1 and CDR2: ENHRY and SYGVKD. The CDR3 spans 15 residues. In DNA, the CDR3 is TGTGCCATCAGTGAGTCGGCGGGGGGAGGGTACGAGCAGTACTTC. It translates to CAISESAGGGYEQYF.

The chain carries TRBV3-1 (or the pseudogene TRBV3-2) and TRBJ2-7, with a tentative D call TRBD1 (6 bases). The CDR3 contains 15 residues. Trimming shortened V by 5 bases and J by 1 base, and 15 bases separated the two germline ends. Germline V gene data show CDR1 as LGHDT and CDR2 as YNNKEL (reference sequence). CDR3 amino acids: CASSEPGHKSYEQYF. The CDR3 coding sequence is TGTGCCAGCAGCGAACCGGGACACAAGTCCTACGAGCAGTACTTC.

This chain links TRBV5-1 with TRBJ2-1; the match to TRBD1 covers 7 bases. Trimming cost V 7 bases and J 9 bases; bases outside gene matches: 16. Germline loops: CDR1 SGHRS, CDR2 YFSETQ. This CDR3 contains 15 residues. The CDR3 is CASRTGHRDPTEQFF. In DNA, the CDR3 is TGCGCCAGCCGGACAGGTCATAGAGATCCGACTGAGCAGTTCTTC.

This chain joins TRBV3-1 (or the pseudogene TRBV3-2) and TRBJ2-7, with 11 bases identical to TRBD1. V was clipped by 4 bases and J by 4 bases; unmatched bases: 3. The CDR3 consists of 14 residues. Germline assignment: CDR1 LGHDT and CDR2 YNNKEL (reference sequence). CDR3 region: CASSRTGGIYEQYF. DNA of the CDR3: TGTGCCAGCAGCCGGACAGGGGGCATATACGAGCAGTACTTC.

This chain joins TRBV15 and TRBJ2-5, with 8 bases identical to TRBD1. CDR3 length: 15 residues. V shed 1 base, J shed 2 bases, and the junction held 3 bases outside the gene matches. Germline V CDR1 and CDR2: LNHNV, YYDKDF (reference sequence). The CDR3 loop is CATSRGGTGQETQYF. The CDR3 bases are TGTGCCACCAGCAGAGGCGGGACAGGACAAGAGACCCAGTACTTC.

DNA for the CDR3: TGTGCCACCACATTGGACAGGGTAGGCTATGGCTACACCTTC. Translating gives CATTLDRVGYGYTF. The chain has TRBV2 and TRBJ1-2, with TRBD1 matching over 8 bases. The CDR3 has 14 residues. Germline trimming cut 10 bases from V and 4 bases from J; bases unmatched to any gene: 11. Germline-derived CDR1 and CDR2 are SNHLY and FYNNEI.

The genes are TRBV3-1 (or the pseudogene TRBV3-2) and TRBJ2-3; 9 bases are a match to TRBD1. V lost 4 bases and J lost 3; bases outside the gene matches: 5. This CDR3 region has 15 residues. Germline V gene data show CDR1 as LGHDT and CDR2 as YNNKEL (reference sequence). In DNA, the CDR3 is TGTGCCAGCAGCCCTACAGGGGGCTGGACAGATACGCAGTATTTT. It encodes CASSPTGGWTDTQYF.

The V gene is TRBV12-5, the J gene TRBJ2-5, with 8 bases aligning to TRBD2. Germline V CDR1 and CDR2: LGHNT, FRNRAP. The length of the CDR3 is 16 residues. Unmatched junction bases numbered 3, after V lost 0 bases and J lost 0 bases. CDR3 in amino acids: CASGLVPGGNQETQYF. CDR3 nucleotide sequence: TGTGCTAGTGGTTTGGTACCGGGAGGGAACCAAGAGACCCAGTACTTC.

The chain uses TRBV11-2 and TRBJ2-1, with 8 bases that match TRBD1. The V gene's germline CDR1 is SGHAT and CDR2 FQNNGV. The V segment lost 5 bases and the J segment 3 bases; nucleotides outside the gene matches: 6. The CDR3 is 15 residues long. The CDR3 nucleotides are TGTGCCAGCAGCAGCCGGGACAGGCTCTACAATGAGCAGTTCTTC. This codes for CASSSRDRLYNEQFF.

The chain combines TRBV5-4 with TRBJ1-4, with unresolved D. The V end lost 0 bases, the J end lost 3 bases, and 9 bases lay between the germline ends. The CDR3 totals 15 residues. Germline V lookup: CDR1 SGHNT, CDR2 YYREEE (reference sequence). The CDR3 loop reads CASSLGGLANEKLFF. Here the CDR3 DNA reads TGTGCCAGCAGCTTGGGAGGGTTGGCTAATGAAAAACTGTTTTTT.

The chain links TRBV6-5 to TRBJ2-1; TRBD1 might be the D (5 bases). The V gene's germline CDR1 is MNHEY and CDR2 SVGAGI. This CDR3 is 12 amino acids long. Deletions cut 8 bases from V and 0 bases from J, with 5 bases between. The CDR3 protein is CASGASYNEQFF. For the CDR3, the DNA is TGTGCCAGCGGGGCCTCCTACAATGAGCAGTTCTTC.